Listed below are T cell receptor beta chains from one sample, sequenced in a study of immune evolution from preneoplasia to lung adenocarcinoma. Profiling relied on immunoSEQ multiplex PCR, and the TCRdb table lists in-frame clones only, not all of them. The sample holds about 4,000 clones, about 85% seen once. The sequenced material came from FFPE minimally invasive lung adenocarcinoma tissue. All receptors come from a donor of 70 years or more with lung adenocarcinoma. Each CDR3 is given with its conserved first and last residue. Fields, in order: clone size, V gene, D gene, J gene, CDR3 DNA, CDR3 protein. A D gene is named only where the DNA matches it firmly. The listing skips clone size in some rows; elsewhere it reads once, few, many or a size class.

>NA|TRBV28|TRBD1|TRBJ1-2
TGTGCCAGCAGGGAACTGAGACTTAGGACAGGCCAAAACTATGGCTACACCTTC
CASRELRLRTGQNYGYTF
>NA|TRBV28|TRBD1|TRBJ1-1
TGTGCCAGCAACCCCCCACAGGGGCCCACCCGGAGATACACTGAAGCTTTCTTT
CASNPPQGPTRRYTEAFF
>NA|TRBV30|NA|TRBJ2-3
TGTGCCTGGAGTGTCACAGATACGCAGTATTTT
CAWSVTDTQYF
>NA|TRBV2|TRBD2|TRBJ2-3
TGTGCCAGCAGTGCCATTCTTAGGACTAGCGGCACAGATACGCAGTATTTT
CASSAILRTSGTDTQYF
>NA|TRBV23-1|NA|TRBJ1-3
TGCGCCAGCAGTACCCAGCTACAGCTGTCCGGGGGGGGAGCTGCGGGAAACACCATATATTTT
CASSTQLQLSGGGAAGNTIYF
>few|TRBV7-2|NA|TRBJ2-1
TGTGCCAGCAGCTTAATACCGGGGCGGAATGAGCAGTTCTTC
CASSLIPGRNEQFF
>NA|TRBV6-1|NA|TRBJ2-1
TGTGCCAGCAGTGTCCTTACTAAGCAGTTCTTC
CASSVLTKQFF
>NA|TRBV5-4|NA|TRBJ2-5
TGTGCCAGCAGCGAGTACACGGAAGAGACCCAGTACTTC
CASSEYTEETQYF
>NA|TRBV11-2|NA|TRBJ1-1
TGTGCCAGCAGCACTGAGCTGGGGGAAGCTTTCTTT
CASSTELGEAFF
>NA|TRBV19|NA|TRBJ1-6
TGTGCCACCGCAACGACAGTTCTGAATTCACCCCTCCACTTT
CATATTVLNSPLHF
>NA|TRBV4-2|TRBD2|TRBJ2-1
TGTGCCAGCAGCCAAGGGCTAGCGGACTACAATGAGCAGTTCTTC
CASSQGLADYNEQFF
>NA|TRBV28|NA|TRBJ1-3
TGTGCCAGCAGTTTATGGACAGGAGGAAACACCATATATTTT
CASSLWTGGNTIYF
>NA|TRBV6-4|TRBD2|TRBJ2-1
TGTGCCAGCAGTGAAGCGGGAGAGTCCTACAATGAGCAGTTCTTC
CASSEAGESYNEQFF
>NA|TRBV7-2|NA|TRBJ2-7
TGTGCCAGCAGGGCACAGGGGGGGGCCTTCTACGAGCAGTACTTC
CASRAQGGAFYEQYF
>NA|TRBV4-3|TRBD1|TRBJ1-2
TGCGCCAGCAGCCCCTCTAGACCGGGACAGGGGGTGCGGGGCTACACCTTC
CASSPSRPGQGVRGYTF
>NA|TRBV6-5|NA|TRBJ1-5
TGTGCCAGCAGTTACTCGATGGGTATTCAGCCCCAGCATTTT
CASSYSMGIQPQHF
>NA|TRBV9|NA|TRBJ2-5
TGTGCCAGCAGCTTCGACAGCCAAGAGACCCAGTACTTC
CASSFDSQETQYF
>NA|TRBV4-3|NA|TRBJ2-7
TGCGCCAGCAGCCAAGAGAGCAAAGGGCCAATCTACGAGCAGTACTTC
CASSQESKGPIYEQYF
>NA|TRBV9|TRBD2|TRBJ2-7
TGTGCCAGCAGCGCTTTAGCGGGAGAGCAGTACTTC
CASSALAGEQYF
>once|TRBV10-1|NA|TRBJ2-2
TGCGCCAGCTCACCAAAAATCGGGGAGCTGTTTTTT
CASSPKIGELFF
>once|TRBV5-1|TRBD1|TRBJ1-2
TGCGCCAGCAGCTTGGCCGGGACAGCACGAAATGGCTACACCTTC
CASSLAGTARNGYTF
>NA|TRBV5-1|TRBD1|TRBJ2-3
TGCGCCAGCAGTCTCAGTCCAGGGGGCCGGGATACGCAGTATTTT
CASSLSPGGRDTQYF
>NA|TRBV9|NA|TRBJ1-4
TGTGCCAGCAGCGTAGGTGCAGGCTTGGGTGAAAAACTGTTTTTT
CASSVGAGLGEKLFF
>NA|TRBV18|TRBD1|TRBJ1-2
TGTGCCAGCTCCCACTGGGGACAGTCTAACTATGGCTACACCTTC
CASSHWGQSNYGYTF
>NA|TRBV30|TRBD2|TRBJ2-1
TGTGCCTGGTCTATGATCTTTGGCGGGAGCGGTAATGAGCAGTTCTTC
CAWSMIFGGSGNEQFF